These 7 T cell receptor beta chains came from one sample sequenced in a study of CD8 T cells in Susac syndrome. Random hexamers served to reverse transcribe roughly 0.45 to 1 ug RNA. TCRdb used MiXCR to reprocess the immunoSEQ multiplex PCR reads, holding one entry per CDR3 protein. The data hold more than 150,000 distinct CDR3 sequences, with over 90% observed a single time. Material for sequencing was CD8+ T cells from PBMCs. All receptors derive from a human donor with Susac syndrome.

This rearrangement joins TRBV3-1 to TRBJ2-7; D gene ambiguous. This CDR3 is 14 amino acids long. V gave up 2 bases and J gave up 2 bases, with 10 bases separating them. Germline V CDR1 and CDR2: LGHDT, YNNKEL (reference sequence). This CDR3 reads CASSQFWVPYEQYF. The DNA of the CDR3 is TGTGCCAGCAGCCAATTTTGGGTACCCTACGAGCAGTACTTC.

This sequence joins TRBV30 and TRBJ1-6; weak D call: TRBD1 (5 bases). The CDR3 has 14 residues. V lost 0 bases to trimming and J lost 6 bases, with 9 bases between them. CDR1 and CDR2 (germline): GTSNPN, SVGIG (reference sequence). CDR3 in amino acids: CAWSVGGGNSPLHF. CDR3 coding DNA: TGTGCCTGGAGTGTTGGGGGGGGTAATTCACCCCTCCACTTT.

This chain links TRBV6-1 with TRBJ1-2; 10 bases are a match to TRBD1. Germline-derived CDR1 and CDR2 are MNHNS and SASEGT. The CDR3 consists of 14 residues. Trimming removed 4 bases from V and 6 bases from J; junction bases left unmatched: 5. In DNA, the CDR3 is TGTGCCAGCAGTGCGACAGGGGGCAAGGATGGCTACACCTTC. Its translation: CASSATGGKDGYTF.

This chain uses TRBV10-1 with TRBJ2-1, with 7 bases aligning to TRBD1. Germline V gene lookup returns CDR1 WNHNN and CDR2 SYGVQD (reference sequence). The V and J ends lost 3 bases and 2 bases, in that order; junction bases with no gene match: 7. This CDR3 has 16 amino acids. Here the CDR3 DNA reads TGCGCCAGCAGTGAATCAACGGGACAGCCCTACAATGAGCAGTTCTTC. Translating gives CASSESTGQPYNEQFF.

V and J are TRBV5-1 and TRBJ2-5; D is uncertain. The CDR3 runs 14 residues. Germline CDR1 reads SGHRS; CDR2 reads YFSETQ. The V gene lost 0 bases and the J gene lost 4 bases, with 10 bases spanning the gap. The CDR3: CASSLVAAVETQYF. CDR3 bases: TGCGCCAGCAGCTTGGTAGCAGCTGTAGAGACCCAGTACTTC.

V and J are TRBV3-1 and TRBJ2-3; possibly TRBD2 for D (5 bases). The germline V gene has CDR1 LGHDT and CDR2 YNNKEL (reference sequence). With 0 bases removed from V and 6 bases from J, the gap between germline ends came to 16 bases. This CDR3 spans 16 amino acids. Here the CDR3 DNA reads TGTGCCAGCAGCCAAGATATCTGGGAGTCGAGCGATACGCAGTATTTT. Translation gives CASSQDIWESSDTQYF.

V and J are TRBV13 and TRBJ2-7; TRBD2 agrees at 15 bases. V was pared by 5 bases and J by 6 bases, with 5 bases of the junction left unmatched. Germline V lookup: CDR1 PRHDT, CDR2 FYEKMQ (reference sequence). The CDR3 has 15 amino acids. Written as DNA, the CDR3 is TGTGCCAGCAGCCAGGGACTAGCGGGAGGATCCGAGCAGTACTTC. Amino acid sequence: CASSQGLAGGSEQYF.